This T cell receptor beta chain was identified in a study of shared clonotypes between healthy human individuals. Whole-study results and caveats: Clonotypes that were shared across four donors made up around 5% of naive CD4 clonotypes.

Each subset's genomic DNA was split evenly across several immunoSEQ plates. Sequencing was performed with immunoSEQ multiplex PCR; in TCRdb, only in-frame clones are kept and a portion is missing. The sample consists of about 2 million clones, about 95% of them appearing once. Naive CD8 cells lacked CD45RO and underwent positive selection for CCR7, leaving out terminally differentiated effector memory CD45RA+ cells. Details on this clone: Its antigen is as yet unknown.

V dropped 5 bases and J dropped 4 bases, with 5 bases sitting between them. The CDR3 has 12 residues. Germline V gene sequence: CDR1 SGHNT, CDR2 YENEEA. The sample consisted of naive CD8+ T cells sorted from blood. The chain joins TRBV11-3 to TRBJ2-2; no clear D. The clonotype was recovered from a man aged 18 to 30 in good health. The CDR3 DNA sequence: TGTGCCAGCAGCCCTACCACCGGGGAGCTGTTTTTT. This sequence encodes CASSPTTGELFF.